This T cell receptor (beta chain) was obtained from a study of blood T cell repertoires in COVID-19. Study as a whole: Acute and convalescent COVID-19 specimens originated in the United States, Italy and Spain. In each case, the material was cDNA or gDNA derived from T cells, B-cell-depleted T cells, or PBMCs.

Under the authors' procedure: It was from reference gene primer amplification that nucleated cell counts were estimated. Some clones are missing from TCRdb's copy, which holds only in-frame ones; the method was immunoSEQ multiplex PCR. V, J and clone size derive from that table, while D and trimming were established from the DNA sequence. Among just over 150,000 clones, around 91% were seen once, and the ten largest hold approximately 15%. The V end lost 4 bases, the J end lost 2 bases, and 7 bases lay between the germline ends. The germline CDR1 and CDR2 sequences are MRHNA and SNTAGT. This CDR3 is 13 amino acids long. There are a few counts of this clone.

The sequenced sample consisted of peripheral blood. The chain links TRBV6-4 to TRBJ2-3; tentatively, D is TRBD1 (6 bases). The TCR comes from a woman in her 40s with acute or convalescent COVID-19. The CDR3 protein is CASSAGDTDTQYF. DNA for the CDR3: TGTGCCAGCAGTGCAGGGGACACAGATACGCAGTATTTT.